Sequencing of this TCR beta chain was carried out in a study of response to subunit inactivated influenza vaccine. The germline CDR1 and CDR2 sequences are DFQATT and SNEGSKA (reference sequence). The V end lost 6 bases, the J end lost 1 base, and 12 bases lay between the germline ends. This CDR3 is 13 amino acids long. This clonotype was counted at least ten times. Its antigen is undetermined. The study, taken as a whole, reports: Authors suggested few new T cells are recruited by each seasonal influenza vaccination.

TCRdb re-called the RT-PCR reads with MiXCR, one entry per CDR3 protein. The repertoire has about 830,000 distinct CDR3 sequences, approximately 17% of them found once; the top ten carry approximately 10%. The material was PBMCs from blood, obtained more than 4 days after vaccination. V and J are TRBV20-1 and TRBJ2-5; D is unresolved. This TCR was sampled from a man aged 45-65 years who received an inactivated influenza vaccine. CDR3 sequence reads: CSARVGSQETQYF. Written as DNA, the CDR3 is TGCAGTGCCCGCGTCGGGTCCCAAGAGACCCAGTACTTC.